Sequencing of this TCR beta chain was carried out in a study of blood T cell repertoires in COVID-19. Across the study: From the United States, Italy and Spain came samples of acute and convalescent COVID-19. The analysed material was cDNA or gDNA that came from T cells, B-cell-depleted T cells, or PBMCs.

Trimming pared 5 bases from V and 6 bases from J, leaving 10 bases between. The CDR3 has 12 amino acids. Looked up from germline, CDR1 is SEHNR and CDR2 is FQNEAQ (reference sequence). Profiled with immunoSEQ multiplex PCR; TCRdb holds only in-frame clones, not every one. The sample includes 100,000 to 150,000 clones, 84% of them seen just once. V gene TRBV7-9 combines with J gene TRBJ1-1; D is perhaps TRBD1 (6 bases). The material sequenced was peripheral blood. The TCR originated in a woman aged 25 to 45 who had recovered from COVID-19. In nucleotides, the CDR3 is TGTGCCAGCAGCGAGGGACAATCTGAAGCTTTCTTT. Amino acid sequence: CASSEGQSEAFF.